This TCR beta chain stems from a study of HIV-infected patients and healthy controls. Trimming at V came to 7 bases and at J to 6 bases, leaving 14 bases not matched to a gene. Germline-derived CDR1 and CDR2 are SGHTA and FQGTGA. The CDR3 contains 16 residues. Each CDR3 protein gets one entry after TCRdb re-called the 5' RACE reads with MiXCR. The repertoire has about 64,000 distinct CDR3 sequences, about a fifth of them found once; the top ten carry more than 1.3%. This TCR came from a human donor in good health. Input material: CD4+ T cells from blood. V gene TRBV7-3 combines with J gene TRBJ2-2; 7 bases map to TRBD2. Here the CDR3 DNA reads TGTGCCAGCACTCAGGGCGGGAGTTCAGCGGCCGGGGAGCTGTTTTTT. It specifies CASTQGGSSAAGELFF.